This is a list of T cell receptor beta chains from one sample in a study of human T cells and chemical hapten exposure. TCRdb re-called the RACE reads with MiXCR, one entry per CDR3 protein. The sample shows a few hundred thousand distinct CDR3 sequences, around 5% of them seen only once. The sequenced sample was whole blood, obtained in connection with sensitization to the hapten diphenylcyclopropenone (DPC). These receptors were taken from a woman in her fifties or sixties with alopecia areata. Some clones in this sample may be carry-over from other donors' samples. CDR3s include the opening cysteine and the closing phenylalanine or tryptophan. A D gene is named only where the DNA matches it firmly. Rows may omit the clone size; those that give it use once, few, many or a size class.

j_gene	len	v_gene	d_gene	abundance	CDR3aa	CDR3nt
TRBJ1-2	16	TRBV7-9	.	many	CASSLLKDKGSYGYTF	TGTGCCAGCAGCTTATTAAAAGATAAGGGATCCTATGGCTACACCTTC
TRBJ2-5	16	TRBV6-2/TRBV6-3	TRBD2	many	CASIQRLAGDQETQYF	TGTGCCAGCATCCAAAGACTAGCGGGGGACCAAGAGACCCAGTACTTC
TRBJ2-3	15	TRBV9	.	.	CASSRPGAGTDTQYF	TGTGCCAGCAGCCGTCCGGGGGCGGGTACAGATACGCAGTATTTT
TRBJ1-5	15	TRBV6-5	.	many	CASSYSSGKGQPQHF	TGTGCCAGCAGTTACTCTTCTGGGAAAGGTCAGCCCCAGCATTTT
TRBJ1-1	13	TRBV5-4	.	many	CASSSAENTEAFF	TGTGCCAGCAGCTCGGCAGAGAACACTGAAGCTTTCTTT
TRBJ2-5	18	TRBV2	.	few	CASSGPGEAGLFQETQYF	TGTGCCAGCAGTGGTCCTGGCGAAGCAGGCCTGTTCCAAGAGACCCAGTACTTC
TRBJ1-1	14	TRBV20-1	TRBD1	few	CSARFGTGGAEAFF	TGCAGTGCTAGATTCGGGACAGGGGGCGCTGAAGCTTTCTTT
TRBJ2-7	13	TRBV29-1	TRBD2	many	CSALGEGNYEQYF	TGCAGCGCCCTAGGGGAGGGGAACTACGAGCAGTACTTC
TRBJ2-1	19	TRBV6-2/TRBV6-3	.	many	CASSYSILGDGSSYNEQFF	TGTGCCAGCAGTTACTCGATTTTGGGGGACGGGAGCTCCTACAATGAGCAGTTCTTC
TRBJ2-6	15	TRBV6-5	.	few	CANSYRPSGANVLTF	TGTGCCAACAGTTATCGGCCATCTGGGGCCAACGTCCTGACTTTC